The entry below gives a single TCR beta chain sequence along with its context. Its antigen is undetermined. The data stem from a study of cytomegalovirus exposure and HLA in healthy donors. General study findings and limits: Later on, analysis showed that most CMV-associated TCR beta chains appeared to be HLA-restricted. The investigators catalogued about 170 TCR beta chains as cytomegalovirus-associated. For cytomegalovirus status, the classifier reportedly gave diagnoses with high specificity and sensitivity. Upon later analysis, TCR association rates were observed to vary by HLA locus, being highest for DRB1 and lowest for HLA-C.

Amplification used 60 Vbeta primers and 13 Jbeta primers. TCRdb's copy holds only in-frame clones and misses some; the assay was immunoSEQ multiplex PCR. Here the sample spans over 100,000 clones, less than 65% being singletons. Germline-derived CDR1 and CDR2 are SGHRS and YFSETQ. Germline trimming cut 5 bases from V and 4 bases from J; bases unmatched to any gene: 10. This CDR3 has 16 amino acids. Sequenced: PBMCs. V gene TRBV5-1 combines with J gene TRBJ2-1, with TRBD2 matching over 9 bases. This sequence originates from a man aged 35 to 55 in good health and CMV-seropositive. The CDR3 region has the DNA TGCGCCAGCAGACCTCCGAGCGGGAGGCTATACAATGAGCAGTTCTTC. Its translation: CASRPPSGRLYNEQFF.